These 27 T cell receptor beta chains were sequenced from one sample in a study of cytomegalovirus exposure and HLA in healthy donors. The PCR was carried out with 60 Vbeta primers and 13 Jbeta primers. Measured with immunoSEQ multiplex PCR; TCRdb has only the in-frame clones, and not every one. The sample shows around 110,000 clones, 55% to 65% of them seen only once. The sequencing sample was made of PBMCs. These TCRs come from a woman in her thirties or forties in good health and CMV-seropositive.

The chain recombines TRBV25-1 with TRBJ1-2; TRBD1 is a possible D gene (5 bases). This CDR3 is built from 14 residues. V lost 5 bases to trimming and J lost 1 base, with 11 bases between them. Per germline, CDR1 MGHDK and CDR2 SYGVNS. CDR3: CASSRGGINYGYTF. The CDR3 DNA is TGTGCCAGCAGTCGGGGGGGTATTAACTATGGCTACACCTTC.

This chain links TRBV5-4 with TRBJ2-7; the D gene is possibly TRBD2 (5 bases). Germline CDR1 SGHNT, CDR2 YYREEE (reference sequence). Trimming shortened V by 1 base and J by 3 bases, and 17 bases separated the two germline ends. This CDR3 is 16 amino acids long. The CDR3 loop reads CASSLMGSVTNYEQYF. CDR3 coding DNA: TGTGCCAGCAGCTTGATGGGTAGCGTGACAAACTACGAGCAGTACTTC.

The genes are TRBV27 and TRBJ2-5; 8 positions match TRBD2. CDR3 length equals 18 residues. CDR1 and CDR2 (germline): MNHEY, SMNVEV (reference sequence). V gave up 4 bases and J gave up 3 bases; unmatched junction bases: 16. The CDR3 region is CASSSNREGGEKEETQYF. The CDR3 nucleotides read TGTGCCAGCAGTTCGAACCGGGAGGGGGGGGAAAAGGAAGAGACCCAGTACTTC.

This clone was counted a single time. The chain recombines TRBV21-1 with TRBJ1-2. TRBV21-1 is given as a pseudogene. The CDR3 consists of 14 residues. Here the CDR3 reads CASSNGGGAGGYTF. CDR3 in DNA: TGTGCCAGCAGCAACGGCGGGGGGGCCGGCGGCTACACCTTC.

This sequence joins TRBV19 and TRBJ1-1, with D maybe TRBD1 (6 bases). There are 13 residues in the CDR3. The germline V and J ends were trimmed by 8 bases and 4 bases, with 14 bases remaining between them. Germline V gives CDR1 LNHDA, CDR2 SQIVND (reference sequence). The CDR3 region has the DNA TGTGCCAGTTCACCCACAGGGTTCACTGAAGCTTTCTTT. The encoded protein is CASSPTGFTEAFF.

Here the CDR3 reads CASSLRTSAQETQYF. The CDR3 DNA reads as TGTGCCAGCAGTTTACGGACTAGCGCGCAAGAGACCCAGTACTTC. V usage is TRBV27 and J usage is TRBJ2-5; 9 bases line up with TRBD2. The CDR3 runs 15 residues. V gave up 2 bases and J gave up 2 bases; unmatched junction bases: 3. Germline loops: CDR1 MNHEY, CDR2 SMNVEV (reference sequence).

The chain couples TRBV5-1 to TRBJ2-2; 9 nucleotides line up with TRBD1. Germline CDR1 SGHRS, CDR2 YFSETQ. Germline trimming cut 1 base from V and 4 bases from J; bases unmatched to any gene: 5. The CDR3 is 16 amino acids. CDR3 amino acids: CASSLSGQGGTGELFF. The CDR3 coding sequence is TGCGCCAGCAGCTTGTCGGGACAGGGTGGCACCGGGGAGCTGTTTTTT.

This chain links TRBV27 with TRBJ2-1; 14 nucleotides align to TRBD2. Trimming at V came to 5 bases and at J to 10 bases, leaving 4 bases not matched to a gene. Germline CDR1 and CDR2: MNHEY and SMNVEV (reference sequence). CDR3 length equals 14 residues. This CDR3 is CASSLGTSGREQFF. CDR3 bases: TGTGCCAGCAGTCTGGGGACTAGCGGGAGAGAGCAGTTCTTC.

The chain combines TRBV7-6 with TRBJ2-1, with 7 bases lining up with TRBD1. The CDR3 sequence is 15 residues long. V lost 5 bases and J lost 2; bases outside the gene matches: 6. CDR1 is SGHVS, CDR2 FNYEAQ, per germline. The DNA for the CDR3 is TGTGCCAGCAGCCTCACAGGGGTAGCCTACAATGAGCAGTTCTTC. This gives the protein CASSLTGVAYNEQFF.

This chain links TRBV19 with TRBJ2-3; the D is unclear. V lost 6 bases and J lost 5, with 6 bases in between. This CDR3 is 11 amino acids long. Germline V gene lookup returns CDR1 LNHDA and CDR2 SQIVND (reference sequence). The CDR3 sequence is CASSLRDTQYF. The CDR3, as DNA: TGTGCCAGTAGCCTCAGAGATACGCAGTATTTT.

The rearrangement links TRBV5-5 to TRBJ2-7, with TRBD1 identical over 7 bases. CDR1 and CDR2 from the germline V gene are SGHKS and YYEKEE (reference sequence). Trimming cost V 0 bases and J 4 bases; bases outside gene matches: 4. CDR3 size: 14 residues. DNA for the CDR3: TGTGCCAGCAGCTTGGGGGACAGTAGGTACGAGCAGTACTTC. Its protein is CASSLGDSRYEQYF.

The gene calls are TRBV28 and TRBJ2-7, with D possibly TRBD2 on 5 matching bases. Germline CDR1 MDHEN, CDR2 SYDVKM. The CDR3 runs 14 residues. The V end was cut by 4 bases, the J end by 9 bases, with 19 bases between. The CDR3 region is CASSSWAREEGQYF. For the CDR3, the DNA is TGTGCCAGCAGTTCTTGGGCGAGAGAAGAGGGGCAGTACTTC.

The rearrangement uses TRBV7-8 and TRBJ2-2; TRBD2 agrees at 8 bases. Germline CDR1 is SGHVS and CDR2 is FQNEAQ. The V and J ends lost 1 base and 8 bases, in that order; junction bases with no gene match: 9. The CDR3 has 16 amino acids. The CDR3 reads CASSLESSGSPGELFF. CDR3 coding DNA: TGTGCCAGCAGCTTAGAATCCAGCGGGAGCCCTGGGGAGCTGTTTTTT.

The CDR3 sequence: CASSQPGLAASEQYF. The DNA of the CDR3 is TGTGCCAGCAGTCAACCGGGACTAGCGGCTTCCGAGCAGTACTTC. The chain joins TRBV6-5 to TRBJ2-7; TRBD2 agrees at 11 bases. Per the germline V gene, CDR1 is MNHEY and CDR2 is SVGAGI. This CDR3 spans 15 amino acids. After removal of 5 bases from V and 6 bases from J, the junction contained 9 bases not matched to a gene.

V gene TRBV5-4 combines with J gene TRBJ2-3, with a tentative D call TRBD1 (6 bases). Deletions cut 4 bases from V and 9 bases from J, with 24 bases between. Germline assignment: CDR1 SGHNT and CDR2 YYREEE (reference sequence). The CDR3 is 16 amino acids. For the CDR3, the DNA is TGTGCCAGCAGCCCACAAACAGGGACCTCGGGGTACACGCAGTATTTT. It codes for CASSPQTGTSGYTQYF. The full variable domain, rest sourced from reference TRBV5-4 and TRBJ2-3, is ETGVTQSPTHLIKTRGQQVTLRCSSQSGHNTVSWYQQALGQGPQFIFQYYREEENGRGNFPPRFSGLQFPNYSSELNVNALELDDSALYLCASSPQTGTSGYTQYFGPGTRLTVL.

This sequence joins TRBV27 and TRBJ1-5; tentative D call: TRBD1 (5 bases). CDR1 MNHEY and CDR2 SMNVEV come from the germline V gene (reference sequence). The V end lost 0 bases, the J end lost 5 bases, and 8 bases lay between the germline ends. CDR3 length equals 14 residues. The CDR3 nucleotides read TGTGCCAGCAGTTTATCCAGGGCGGATCAGCCCCAGCATTTT. Residues: CASSLSRADQPQHF.

The chain carries TRBV5-1 and TRBJ2-1; 10 bases fit TRBD2. The germline CDR1 and CDR2 sequences are SGHRS and YFSETQ. V was clipped by 4 bases and J by 5 bases; unmatched bases: 6. The CDR3 covers 15 residues. The CDR3 coding sequence is TGCGCCAGCAGCCCATCGGGGACTAGCGACAATGAGCAGTTCTTC. Amino acids: CASSPSGTSDNEQFF.

The V and J genes are TRBV27 and TRBJ2-1; 7 nucleotides agree with TRBD2. The CDR3 consists of 14 residues. Germline CDR1 and CDR2: MNHEY and SMNVEV (reference sequence). With V trimmed by 4 bases and J by 7 bases, 7 bases remained unmatched. CDR3 loop: CASSWYKGGNEQFF. For the CDR3, the DNA is TGTGCCAGCAGTTGGTATAAGGGAGGGAATGAGCAGTTCTTC.

This sequence joins TRBV27 and TRBJ2-1; D perhaps matches TRBD2 (5 bases). Germline assignment: CDR1 MNHEY and CDR2 SMNVEV (reference sequence). V lost 5 bases, J lost 4 bases, and 12 bases lay in between. The CDR3 sequence is 14 residues long. This chain's CDR3 is CASSVPGSYNEQFF. In DNA form, the CDR3 reads TGTGCCAGCAGTGTCCCGGGGAGTTACAATGAGCAGTTCTTC.

This clone was recorded a few times. The J gene is TRBJ2-3, the V gene TRBV11-1; D may be TRBD1 (6 bases). The V gene's germline CDR1 is SGHAT and CDR2 FQDESV (reference sequence). CDR3 length equals 15 residues. Trimming pared 5 bases from V and 2 bases from J, leaving 14 bases between. The CDR3, as DNA: TGTGCCAGCAGCCCACCCAGGGACAACACAGATACGCAGTATTTT. Its translation: CASSPPRDNTDTQYF.

This clone was seen just once. The rearrangement joins TRBV4-2 to TRBJ2-7; 9 bases align to TRBD2. This CDR3 has 17 amino acids. Germline loops: CDR1 LGHNA, CDR2 YNFKEQ. V was pared by 0 bases and J by 4 bases, with 10 bases of the junction left unmatched. CDR3 sequence reads: CASSQDPQAGGRYEQYF. The CDR3 coding sequence is TGTGCCAGCAGCCAAGATCCCCAAGCGGGAGGACGTTACGAGCAGTACTTC.

V gene TRBV5-1 combines with J gene TRBJ2-1; 8 bases are a match to TRBD2. The germline gives CDR1 SGHRS, CDR2 YFSETQ. The CDR3 consists of 17 residues. After removal of 4 bases from V and 4 bases from J, the junction contained 13 bases not matched to a gene. DNA of the CDR3: TGCGCCAGCAGCCAGAGGGTCACTAGCGGAAGATACAATGAGCAGTTCTTC. Residues: CASSQRVTSGRYNEQFF.

V usage is TRBV7-3 and J usage is TRBJ2-5; 7 bases map to TRBD1. V shed 5 bases and J 2 bases; nucleotides not matched to a gene: 5. Germline CDR1 SGHTA, CDR2 FQGTGA. This CDR3 is 14 amino acids long. CDR3 sequence: CASSPGTEQETQYF. The DNA of the CDR3 is TGTGCCAGCAGCCCAGGGACAGAGCAAGAGACCCAGTACTTC. The entire variable domain, with the rest obtained from reference TRBV7-3 and TRBJ2-5, is as follows: GAGVSQTPSNKVTEKGKYVELRCDPISGHTALYWYRQSLGQGPEFLIYFQGTGAADDSGLPNDRFFAVRPEGSVSTLKIQRTERGDSAVYLCASSPGTEQETQYFGPGTRLLVL.

V and J are TRBV15 and TRBJ2-3, with 9 nucleotides matching TRBD1. V shed 2 bases, J shed 6 bases, and the junction held 9 bases outside the gene matches. The CDR3 length is 16 residues. Germline CDR1 and CDR2: LNHNV and YYDKDF (reference sequence). The CDR3 spells CATSRRTGQGGDTQYF. CDR3 sequence (DNA): TGTGCCACCAGCAGACGAACGGGACAGGGAGGGGATACGCAGTATTTT.

J is TRBJ1-1 and V is TRBV19; 10 nucleotides match TRBD1. The length of the CDR3 is 16 residues. V shed 9 bases, J shed 1 base, and the junction held 11 bases outside the gene matches. Germline-derived CDR1 and CDR2 are LNHDA and SQIVND (reference sequence). The CDR3 coding sequence is TGTGCCAGCCGACCCTCGGACAGGGGGACGAACACTGAAGCTTTCTTT. Amino acids: CASRPSDRGTNTEAFF.

The chain couples TRBV27 to TRBJ1-2, with TRBD1 as a possible D gene (5 bases). CDR3 length: 13 residues. From germline, CDR1 is MNHEY and CDR2 SMNVEV (reference sequence). V was pared by 3 bases and J by 8 bases, with 13 bases between. The CDR3, as DNA: TGTGCCAGCAGTTTCACAGGCGCGGGGGGCTACACCTTC. Residues: CASSFTGAGGYTF.

The chain is built from TRBV7-3 and TRBJ2-3; the D gene is possibly TRBD1 (5 bases). Germline V lookup: CDR1 SGHTA, CDR2 FQGTGA. The CDR3 sequence is 13 residues long. CDR3 sequence reads: CASSSGITDTQYF. In DNA, the CDR3 is TGTGCTAGCTCTTCAGGGATCACAGATACGCAGTATTTT.